One and the same sample provided the 11 T cell receptor beta chains below, sequenced in a study of cytomegalovirus exposure and HLA in healthy donors. The study ran its PCR with 60 Vbeta and 13 Jbeta primers. The repertoire was sequenced with immunoSEQ multiplex PCR; TCRdb's copy has only in-frame clones and lacks some. Found here are 74,000 or so clones, 77% of them singletons; the top ten hold roughly 3%. The specimen sequenced was PBMCs. The receptor source for this set is a man in his fifties in good health and CMV-seropositive.

This rearrangement joins TRBV4-1 to TRBJ2-7; D gene uncertain. Trimming removed 4 bases from V and 4 bases from J, with 8 bases in between. This CDR3 comprises 12 residues. Germline V gene sequence: CDR1 MGHRA, CDR2 YSYEKL. CDR3 nucleotides: TGCGCCAGCAGCCCGACGGGTTACGAGCAGTACTTC. As protein: CASSPTGYEQYF.

This chain joins TRBV28 and TRBJ1-2; D might be TRBD1 (5 bases). In germline, CDR1 is MDHEN, CDR2 SYDVKM. V was trimmed by 10 bases and J by 7 bases, leaving 16 bases between them. This CDR3 has 12 residues. CDR3 in DNA: TGTGCCATCACCCCGGGGGTAGGTGGCTACACCTTC. Residues: CAITPGVGGYTF.

The V and J genes are TRBV6-5 and TRBJ2-6; 7 bases are shared with TRBD2. The CDR3 runs to 15 residues. In germline, CDR1 is MNHEY, CDR2 SVGAGI. Trimming took 4 bases from V and 2 from J; bases not matched to a gene: 2. The CDR3 DNA is TGTGCCAGCAGTTGGGGGGGGGCTGGGGCCAACGTCCTGACTTTC. Protein product: CASSWGGAGANVLTF.

This clone was picked up a small number of times. The V and J genes are TRBV19 and TRBJ2-1; 13 bases line up with TRBD2. The CDR3 is 16 amino acids. V dropped 6 bases and J dropped 8; count of bases not matched to a gene: 10. In germline, CDR1 is LNHDA, CDR2 SQIVND (reference sequence). The CDR3 reads CASSDRLAGGSHEQFF. In DNA, the CDR3 is TGTGCCAGTAGCGACAGACTAGCGGGAGGATCCCATGAGCAGTTCTTC.

Remarks on this clone: Sequence at one end of the junction differs from germline and may be a read error. The gene calls are TRBV9 and TRBJ2-4; D might be TRBD2 (6 bases). CDR3 length equals 14 residues. Germline assignment: CDR1 SGDLS and CDR2 YYNGEE. CDR3 nucleotides: TGTGCCAGCAGCGTAGGGGTTAGCGGTAACAGTCAGTACTTC. Translation: CASSVGVSGNSQYF.

This clone was seen only a few times. The chain recombines TRBV7-2 with TRBJ2-7; the match to TRBD2 covers 10 bases. From germline, CDR1 is SGHTA and CDR2 FQGNSA. The CDR3 consists of 15 residues. V dropped 5 bases and J dropped 4; count of bases not matched to a gene: 8. The CDR3 DNA is TGTGCCAGCAGCCGGACCGGGACTAGCGCATACGAGCAGTACTTC. The encoded protein is CASSRTGTSAYEQYF.

The V gene is TRBV10-3, the J gene TRBJ2-7; maybe TRBD2 (6 bases). Germline CDR1 reads ENHRY; CDR2 reads SYGVKD. CDR3 size: 15 residues. Trimming left V 6 bases short and J 0 bases short, with 15 bases between. CDR3 region: CAIRGGGSNSYEQYF. In nucleotides, the CDR3 is TGTGCCATCAGGGGAGGTGGGAGTAACTCCTACGAGCAGTACTTC.

The CDR3 region is CASSQDPTSVDEQFF. The CDR3 DNA follows: TGCGCCAGCAGCCAAGATCCGACTAGCGTTGATGAGCAGTTCTTC. V and J are TRBV4-1 and TRBJ2-1, with 8 bases identical to TRBD2. Germline V gene data show CDR1 as MGHRA and CDR2 as YSYEKL. The CDR3 loop spans 15 amino acids. J gave up 8 bases and V 0 bases, and 6 bases lay outside the gene matches.

J is TRBJ1-3 and V is TRBV11-3; 7 bases fit TRBD1. CDR3 length: 16 amino acids. V gave up 5 bases and J gave up 1 base; unmatched junction bases: 8. CDR1 and CDR2 (germline): SGHNT, YENEEA. The CDR3 region has the DNA TGTGCCAGCAGCAAGACAGGGCTTATATCTGGAAACACCATATATTTT. Its protein product is CASSKTGLISGNTIYF. The full variable domain, its missing parts supplied by reference TRBV11-3 and TRBJ1-3, is EAGVVQSPRYKIIEKKQPVAFWCNPISGHNTLYWYLQNLGQGPELLIRYENEEAVDDSQLPKDRFSAERLKGVDSTLKIQPAELGDSAVYLCASSKTGLISGNTIYFGEGSWLTVV.

The V gene is TRBV7-7, the J gene TRBJ1-1; no definite D call. In germline, CDR1 is SSHAT, CDR2 FNYEAQ (reference sequence). The CDR3 runs 13 residues. V lost 4 bases, J lost 2 bases, and 8 bases lay in between. The chain's CDR3 is CASSSTHNTEAFF. The CDR3 bases are TGTGCCAGCAGCTCAACTCATAACACTGAAGCTTTCTTT.

This clone was recorded a few times. In nucleotides, the CDR3 is TGTGCCAGCAGCCCCGGAGGCCTAGCGGCCCAAGAGACCCAGTACTTC. This sequence encodes CASSPGGLAAQETQYF. This rearrangement joins TRBV7-3 to TRBJ2-5; the match to TRBD2 covers 7 bases. With V trimmed by 5 bases and J by 1 base, 10 bases remained unmatched. CDR3 length: 16 residues. CDR1 is SGHTA, CDR2 FQGTGA, per germline.